This T cell receptor beta chain was sequenced during a study of T-cell reconstitution after alpha-beta-depleted transplantation in children. At least ten counts were recorded for this clonotype. Its target is unknown. Study-wide findings and caveats: T cells produced anew were the main source of T-cell counts and diversity one year after transplant.

The library targeted TCRbeta and was prepared with unique molecular identifiers. TCRdb re-derived calls from the PCR reads in MiXCR, one entry per CDR3 protein. The table lists around 250,000 distinct CDR3 sequences, roughly 8% of them singletons. The CDR3 extends over 13 amino acids. Trimming took off 2 bases at V and 3 bases at J, with 9 bases between the two ends. Germline-derived CDR1 and CDR2 are DFQATT and SNEGSKA (reference sequence). The receptor was isolated from a male patient aged 10 to 17 who had a stem cell transplant for acute lymphoblastic leukemia, so the T cells may come from the graft donor. The rearrangement joins TRBV20-1 to TRBJ2-3; D gene uncertain. Specimen: PBMCs, mostly from graft donor cells, collected 180 days after TCRalphabeta/CD19-depleted stem cell transplant. CDR3 amino acids: CSARTAGTDTQYF. The CDR3 DNA reads TGCAGTGCTAGAACGGCCGGGACAGATACGCAGTATTTT.